What follows are 12 T cell receptor beta chains derived from one specimen sequenced in a study of T cell responses to AZD1222 COVID-19 vaccine. The assay was immunoSEQ multiplex PCR, and TCRdb's table has in-frame clones only and misses some. The sample lists fewer than 130,000 clones; roughly 90% were seen once. Sequencing was performed on peripheral blood, taken on day 0 of AZD1222 vaccination. The receptors derive from an adult in good health.

The V gene is TRBV28, the J gene TRBJ2-7, with a possible D match to TRBD1 (6 bases). Per germline, CDR1 MDHEN and CDR2 SYDVKM. Trimming removed 5 bases at V and 0 bases at J, with 14 bases between. The CDR3 sequence is 15 residues long. The DNA of the CDR3 is TGTGCCAGCAGTCCCCCCGACAGGAGCTCCTACGAGCAGTACTTC. This gives the protein CASSPPDRSSYEQYF.

The V and J genes are TRBV19 and TRBJ1-5; 7 nucleotides line up with TRBD1. The CDR3 length is 16 residues. Germline CDR1 reads LNHDA; CDR2 reads SQIVND (reference sequence). With 4 bases clipped from V and 3 bases from J, the junction kept 9 bases outside the gene matches. CDR3 nucleotides: TGTGCCAGTAGTAGGCGACAGGGTAGCGACAATCAGCCCCAGCATTTT. It encodes CASSRRQGSDNQPQHF.

The chain joins TRBV12-5 to TRBJ1-2; D not resolved. The CDR3 loop spans 14 amino acids. From germline, CDR1 is LGHNT and CDR2 FRNRAP. Between the trimmed V and J ends, which lost 4 bases and 4 bases, there was a span of 13 bases. The chain's CDR3 is CASGSSDGFYGYTF. In nucleotides, the CDR3 is TGTGCTAGTGGTTCCTCCGACGGATTCTATGGCTACACCTTC.

As concerns this clone: Compared with germline, one end of the junction differs, possibly owing to a read error. J is TRBJ1-6 and V is TRBV7-3, with D maybe TRBD1 (5 bases). CDR3 length equals 13 residues. The germline gives CDR1 SGHTA, CDR2 FQGTGA. The CDR3 spells CASSLRQGTPLHF. For the CDR3, the DNA is TGTGCCAGCAGTTTAAGGCAGGGTACACCCCTCCACTTT.

The chain couples TRBV27 to TRBJ1-2, with 10 bases fitting TRBD1. This CDR3 is 14 amino acids long. Looked up from germline, CDR1 is MNHEY and CDR2 is SMNVEV (reference sequence). V trimming: 5 bases; J trimming: 7 bases; junction bases outside the gene matches: 7. This CDR3 reads CASSTGTGVGGYTF. The CDR3, as DNA: TGTGCCAGCAGTACCGGGACAGGGGTTGGTGGCTACACCTTC.

The rearrangement uses TRBV29-1 and TRBJ2-7, with D possibly matching TRBD2 (6 bases). Germline loops: CDR1 SQVTM, CDR2 ANQGSEA. V lost 7 bases and J lost 6, with 13 bases in between. The CDR3 totals 11 residues. The CDR3 spells CSGLVGGEQYF. The DNA of the CDR3 is TGCAGCGGCCTTGTCGGGGGCGAGCAGTACTTC.

This clone was recorded at least ten times. Written as DNA, the CDR3 is TGTGCCAGCAGCCAAGATAGGGCTCAGCCCCAGCATTTT. It translates to CASSQDRAQPQHF. The chain uses TRBV3-1 (or the pseudogene TRBV3-2) and TRBJ1-5, with unresolved D. Germline CDR1 reads LGHDT; CDR2 reads YNNKEL (reference sequence). This CDR3 is built from 13 residues. Trimming left V 0 bases short and J 6 bases short, with 6 bases between.

The chain carries TRBV11-2 and TRBJ1-2; D might be TRBD1 (5 bases). The CDR3 consists of 16 residues. Trimming left V 0 bases short and J 2 bases short, with 13 bases between. CDR1 and CDR2 from the germline V gene are SGHAT and FQNNGV. The CDR3 DNA reads as TGTGCCAGCAGCTTAGATGTGAGTGGGGGGAACTATGGCTACACCTTC. Protein sequence: CASSLDVSGGNYGYTF.

The V gene is TRBV7-9, the J gene TRBJ2-1; 13 positions match TRBD2. The CDR3 totals 15 residues. Trimming cost V 3 bases and J 4 bases; bases outside gene matches: 0. CDR1 and CDR2 (germline): SEHNR, FQNEAQ (reference sequence). For the CDR3, the DNA is TGTGCCAGCAGCTTGGGACTAGCGGGGTACAATGAGCAGTTCTTC. Encoded protein: CASSLGLAGYNEQFF.

The chain joins TRBV5-1 to TRBJ2-3; 7 bases are a match to TRBD1. This CDR3 is built from 15 residues. The V gene end was trimmed by 0 bases and the J gene end by 5 bases; junction bases not matched to a gene: 6. CDR1 SGHRS and CDR2 YFSETQ come from the germline V gene. CDR3 nucleotides: TGCGCCAGCAGCTTGGGTCTGCAGGGGGTAGATACGCAGTATTTT. Its protein product is CASSLGLQGVDTQYF. Full variable domain (remainder filled in from reference TRBV5-1 and TRBJ2-3): KAGVTQTPRYLIKTRGQQVTLSCSPISGHRSVSWYQQTPGQGLQFLFEYFSETQRNKGNFPGRFSGRQFSNSRSEMNVSTLELGDSALYLCASSLGLQGVDTQYFGPGTRLTVL.

The chain is built from TRBV6-2 or TRBV6-3 and TRBJ2-1; D is unclear. V was pared by 2 bases and J by 3 bases, with 5 bases between. CDR1 is MNHEY, CDR2 SVGEGT, per germline. This CDR3 spans 13 amino acids. This CDR3 is CASSYDGYNEQFF. For the CDR3, the DNA is TGTGCCAGCAGTTACGACGGCTACAATGAGCAGTTCTTC.

The chain employs TRBV30 and TRBJ2-5; D is perhaps TRBD1 (6 bases). The germline V and J ends were trimmed by 2 bases and 1 base, with 8 bases remaining between them. The CDR3 is 13 amino acids. The germline V gene has CDR1 GTSNPN and CDR2 SVGIG (reference sequence). The CDR3 protein is CAWSPGAQETQYF. The CDR3 DNA sequence: TGTGCCTGGAGTCCAGGGGCCCAAGAGACCCAGTACTTC.